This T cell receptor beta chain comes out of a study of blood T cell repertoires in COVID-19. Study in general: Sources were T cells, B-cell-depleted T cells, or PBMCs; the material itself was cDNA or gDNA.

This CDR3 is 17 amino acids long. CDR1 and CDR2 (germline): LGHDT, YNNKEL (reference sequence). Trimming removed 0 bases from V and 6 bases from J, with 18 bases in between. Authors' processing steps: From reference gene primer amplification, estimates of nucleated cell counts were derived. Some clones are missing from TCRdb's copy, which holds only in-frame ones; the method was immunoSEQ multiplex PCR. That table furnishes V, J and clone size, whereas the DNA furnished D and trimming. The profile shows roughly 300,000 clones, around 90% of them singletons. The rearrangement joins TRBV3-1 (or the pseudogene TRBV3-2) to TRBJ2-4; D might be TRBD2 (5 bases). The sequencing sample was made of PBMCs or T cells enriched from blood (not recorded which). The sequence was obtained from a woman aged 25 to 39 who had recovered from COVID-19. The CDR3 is CASSQDLAGGPLNIQYF. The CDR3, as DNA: TGTGCCAGCAGCCAAGATCTAGCAGGAGGCCCCCTAAACATTCAGTACTTC.